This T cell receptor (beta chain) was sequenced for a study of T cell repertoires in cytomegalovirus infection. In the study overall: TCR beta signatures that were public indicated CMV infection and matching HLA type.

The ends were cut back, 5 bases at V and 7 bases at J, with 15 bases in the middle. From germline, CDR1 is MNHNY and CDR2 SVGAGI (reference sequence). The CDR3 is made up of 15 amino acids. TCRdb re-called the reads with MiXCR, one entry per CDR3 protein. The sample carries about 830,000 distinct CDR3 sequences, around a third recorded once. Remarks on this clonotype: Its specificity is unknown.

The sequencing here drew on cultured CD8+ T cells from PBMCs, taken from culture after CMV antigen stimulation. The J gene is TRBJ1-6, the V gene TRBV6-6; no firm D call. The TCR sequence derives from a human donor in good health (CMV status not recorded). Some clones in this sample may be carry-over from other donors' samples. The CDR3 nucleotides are TGTGCCAGCAGTCACTTTCGGACTGACAATTCACCCCTCCACTTT. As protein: CASSHFRTDNSPLHF.